The 32 T cell receptor beta chains presented below share a single source sample, sequenced in a study of beta chain features in type 1 diabetes. The sequenced template was cDNA made from the entire isolated RNA. The protocol was immunoSEQ multiplex PCR, while the TCRdb copy is restricted to in-frame clones and leaves out a portion. Altogether 400,000 to 600,000 clones are present, 30% being singletons, with the ten largest covering around 0.065%. The sequencing sample was made of naive CD4+ T cells from blood. Every receptor here comes from a man between 18 and 29 years old in good health.

This clone has a handful of counts. J is TRBJ2-2 and V is TRBV29-1, with 7 bases matching TRBD2. Trimming at V came to 4 bases and at J to 6 bases, leaving 8 bases not matched to a gene. The CDR3 runs to 14 residues. From germline, CDR1 is SQVTM and CDR2 ANQGSEA. CDR3: CSVGSTSEAGELFF. The CDR3 bases are TGCAGCGTTGGAAGTACTAGCGAGGCCGGGGAGCTGTTTTTT.

CDR3 coding DNA: TGCAGCGGTAGGACAGGGGGCCACACTGAAGCTTTCTTT. Its translation: CSGRTGGHTEAFF. The chain carries TRBV29-1 and TRBJ1-1; 11 bases are shared with TRBD1. This CDR3 has 13 amino acids. Germline CDR1 reads SQVTM; CDR2 reads ANQGSEA. Losses at the gene ends were 7 bases for V and 3 bases for J; bases not matched to a gene: 4.

The DNA of the CDR3 is TGTGCCAGCAGTGCCCATAGCGGGAGTAGGTCTGGGGCCAACGTCCTGACTTTC. This sequence encodes CASSAHSGSRSGANVLTF. This chain joins TRBV6-1 and TRBJ2-6; 9 nucleotides agree with TRBD2. Germline trimming cut 4 bases from V and 1 base from J; bases unmatched to any gene: 8. The CDR3 consists of 18 residues. Germline-derived CDR1 and CDR2 are MNHNS and SASEGT.

The chain is built from TRBV7-9 and TRBJ2-5, with D hard to call. The ends were cut back, 1 base at V and 1 base at J, with 10 bases in the middle. This CDR3 contains 15 residues. CDR1 and CDR2 from the germline V gene are SEHNR and FQNEAQ (reference sequence). CDR3 sequence (DNA): TGTGCCAGCAGCTTAGGTTGGGCAGTCCAAGAGACCCAGTACTTC. It encodes CASSLGWAVQETQYF.

The chain joins TRBV7-7 to TRBJ2-7, with D tentatively TRBD1 or TRBD2 (5 bases each). CDR1 and CDR2 (germline): SSHAT, FNYEAQ (reference sequence). The CDR3 consists of 15 residues. With 5 bases removed from V and 6 bases from J, the gap between germline ends came to 20 bases. The CDR3 coding sequence is TGTGCCAGCAGCCAAGGGACCGCAGCCTACGGCGAGCAGTACTTC. Translating it yields CASSQGTAAYGEQYF.

The chain carries TRBV7-2 and TRBJ2-1, with 7 bases identical to TRBD1. V trimming: 5 bases; J trimming: 2 bases; junction bases outside the gene matches: 6. The CDR3 covers 15 residues. The V gene's germline CDR1 is SGHTA and CDR2 FQGNSA. CDR3 nucleotides: TGTGCCAGCAGCAGACAGGGATACCCCTACAATGAGCAGTTCTTC. It yields the protein CASSRQGYPYNEQFF.

V is TRBV4-2 and J is TRBJ2-3, with D maybe TRBD2 (7 bases). There are 16 residues in the CDR3. Trimming took off 1 base at V and 0 bases at J, with 11 bases between the two ends. Germline V lookup: CDR1 LGHNA, CDR2 YNFKEQ. The CDR3 nucleotides are TGTGCCAGCAGCCAAGTCGGGGGGCTCAGCACAGATACGCAGTATTTT. Amino acid sequence: CASSQVGGLSTDTQYF.

The chain uses TRBV11-2 and TRBJ2-4; possibly TRBD2 for D (6 bases). Trimming took 4 bases from V and 3 from J, leaving 13 bases between them. The CDR3 spans 15 residues. Germline loops: CDR1 SGHAT, CDR2 FQNNGV. This CDR3 is CASSSPKGGKNIQYF. In DNA form, the CDR3 reads TGTGCCAGCAGCTCCCCCAAGGGAGGCAAAAACATTCAGTACTTC.

The chain recombines TRBV30 with TRBJ2-7; D possibly corresponds to TRBD2 (5 bases). This CDR3 comprises 15 residues. V lost 5 bases, J lost 0 bases, and 17 bases lay in between. Germline V gene sequence: CDR1 GTSNPN, CDR2 SVGIG (reference sequence). The CDR3 DNA is TGTGCCTGGTCCCCCCAGGCCCTAGCCTCCTACGAGCAGTACTTC. Residues: CAWSPQALASYEQYF.

The gene calls are TRBV6-6 and TRBJ2-5, with 10 bases lining up with TRBD1. Germline CDR1 MNHNY, CDR2 SVGAGI (reference sequence). This CDR3 spans 15 amino acids. The V segment lost 3 bases and the J segment 5 bases; nucleotides outside the gene matches: 6. In DNA form, the CDR3 reads TGTGCCAGCAGTTATGAGGGACAGGGGACGGAGACCCAGTACTTC. It specifies CASSYEGQGTETQYF.

A few counts support this clone. The V call is TRBV27, the J call TRBJ2-7, with TRBD1 matching 8 bases. CDR3 length equals 15 residues. Germline V gives CDR1 MNHEY, CDR2 SMNVEV (reference sequence). Trimming cost V 5 bases and J 3 bases; bases outside gene matches: 9. DNA of the CDR3: TGTGCCAGCAGTACTACCGGGACAGGATACTACGAGCAGTACTTC. Protein product: CASSTTGTGYYEQYF.

The chain carries TRBV7-9 and TRBJ2-3; D unclear. With 10 bases removed from V and 2 bases from J, the gap between germline ends came to 22 bases. This CDR3 is built from 16 residues. The germline gives CDR1 SEHNR, CDR2 FQNEAQ (reference sequence). The CDR3 DNA reads TGTGCCATTCAGTGGAGCCCCTTGGGGTCCACAGATACGCAGTATTTT. Its translation is CAIQWSPLGSTDTQYF.

The CDR3 nucleotides are TGCGCCAGCAGCAGGGATTTAGAGACCCAGTACTTC. It is translated as CASSRDLETQYF. The V and J genes are TRBV5-1 and TRBJ2-5; D is undetermined. Germline V gene sequence: CDR1 SGHRS, CDR2 YFSETQ. This CDR3 contains 12 residues. V lost 4 bases and J 4 bases, leaving 8 bases between the germline ends.

This chain joins TRBV7-9 and TRBJ2-5, with unresolved D. With 2 bases removed from V and 4 bases from J, the gap between germline ends came to 14 bases. Germline values: CDR1 SEHNR, CDR2 FQNEAQ (reference sequence). The CDR3 sequence is 15 residues long. Here the CDR3 reads CASSLIWKRGETQYF. Written as DNA, the CDR3 is TGTGCCAGCAGCTTAATATGGAAAAGAGGAGAGACCCAGTACTTC.

The chain uses TRBV5-4 and TRBJ2-1, with 9 bases aligning to TRBD1. The CDR3 has 15 amino acids. CDR1 SGHNT and CDR2 YYREEE come from the germline V gene (reference sequence). The V gene end was trimmed by 4 bases and the J gene end by 2 bases; junction bases not matched to a gene: 4. The chain's CDR3 is CASSGDRVTYNEQFF. The CDR3, as DNA: TGTGCCAGCAGCGGGGACAGGGTGACCTACAATGAGCAGTTCTTC.

The CDR3 is CAWGGTSGLPPDTQYF. As DNA, the CDR3 is TGTGCCTGGGGGGGGACTAGCGGCCTACCCCCGGATACGCAGTATTTT. The chain joins TRBV30 to TRBJ2-3, with 11 bases that match TRBD2. V dropped 5 bases and J dropped 6; count of bases not matched to a gene: 13. From germline, CDR1 is GTSNPN and CDR2 SVGIG (reference sequence). The CDR3 covers 16 residues.

This clone was found a few times. CDR3 nucleotide sequence: TGTGCCAGCAGCCAACCCTCCTACAGTCTGAACACTGAAGCTTTCTTT. Its translation: CASSQPSYSLNTEAFF. The chain employs TRBV4-2 and TRBJ1-1; D call uncertain. The V end lost 2 bases, the J end lost 0 bases, and 13 bases lay between the germline ends. The CDR3 consists of 16 residues. Germline-derived CDR1 and CDR2 are LGHNA and YNFKEQ.

This rearrangement joins TRBV4-1 to TRBJ1-1; D might be TRBD1 (5 bases). The CDR3 loop spans 14 amino acids. V was cut by 4 bases and J by 0 bases, with 9 bases left in between. Germline V gene sequence: CDR1 MGHRA, CDR2 YSYEKL. For the CDR3, the DNA is TGCGCCAGCAGCCTGACAGTCTTGAACACTGAAGCTTTCTTT. Amino acids: CASSLTVLNTEAFF.

The V call is TRBV25-1, the J call TRBJ2-2; D is undetermined. CDR3 length: 12 residues. The germline V gene encodes CDR1 MGHDK and CDR2 SYGVNS. Trimming removed 6 bases at V and 7 bases at J, with 9 bases between. The DNA of the CDR3 is TGTGCCAGCAGACCCCTGGGCGGGGAGCTGTTTTTT. This translates into CASRPLGGELFF.

The V call is TRBV23-1, the J call TRBJ2-3; 10 bases align to TRBD2. TRBV23-1 is flagged as an ORF with uncertain function. The CDR3 covers 16 residues. V shed 0 bases, J shed 6 bases, and the junction held 6 bases outside the gene matches. The CDR3 DNA reads as TGCGCCAGCAGTCAATCTCAGCGGGAGGGCCGTGATACGCAGTATTTT. Translated, it gives CASSQSQREGRDTQYF.

The chain carries TRBV11-2 and TRBJ2-5; perhaps TRBD2 as D (5 bases). The CDR3 runs 16 residues. Trimming pared 5 bases from V and 4 bases from J, leaving 20 bases between. Germline loops: CDR1 SGHAT, CDR2 FQNNGV. CDR3 bases: TGTGCCAGCAGCGAGGGCTCCGCTAGTCGGATAGAGACCCAGTACTTC. It yields the protein CASSEGSASRIETQYF.

This clone showed up just a few times. The chain is built from TRBV5-1 and TRBJ2-1, with D possibly being TRBD2 (6 bases). CDR1 and CDR2 from the germline V gene are SGHRS and YFSETQ. V lost 0 bases and J 4 bases, leaving 11 bases between the germline ends. The CDR3 totals 15 residues. This CDR3 is CASSLGVAEYNEQFF. The CDR3 region has the DNA TGCGCCAGCAGCTTGGGGGTAGCGGAGTACAATGAGCAGTTCTTC. Complete variable domain (other parts from reference TRBV5-1 and TRBJ2-1): KAGVTQTPRYLIKTRGQQVTLSCSPISGHRSVSWYQQTPGQGLQFLFEYFSETQRNKGNFPGRFSGRQFSNSRSEMNVSTLELGDSALYLCASSLGVAEYNEQFFGPGTRLTVL.

The chain uses TRBV5-1 and TRBJ2-7; no firm D call. This CDR3 is built from 12 residues. V was pared by 1 base and J by 7 bases, with 9 bases between. Germline V gives CDR1 SGHRS, CDR2 YFSETQ. This CDR3 is CASSLLQEEQYF. CDR3 DNA sequence: TGCGCCAGCAGCTTGCTGCAAGAAGAGCAGTACTTC. Variable domain in full (rest from reference TRBV5-1 and TRBJ2-7): KAGVTQTPRYLIKTRGQQVTLSCSPISGHRSVSWYQQTPGQGLQFLFEYFSETQRNKGNFPGRFSGRQFSNSRSEMNVSTLELGDSALYLCASSLLQEEQYFGPGTRLTVT.

This chain connects TRBV29-1 to TRBJ1-1; 7 bases are a match to TRBD1. Germline CDR1 and CDR2: SQVTM and ANQGSEA. The CDR3 runs to 12 residues. The V segment lost 7 bases and the J segment 5 bases; nucleotides outside the gene matches: 7. The CDR3 reads CSALRGGTEAFF. The CDR3 region has the DNA TGCAGCGCCCTCAGGGGGGGTACTGAAGCTTTCTTT.

This clone was observed a few times. The chain carries TRBV7-2 and TRBJ2-4; perhaps D is TRBD1 or TRBD2 (6 bases each). The CDR3 is 16 amino acids. V lost 4 bases, J lost 0 bases, and 13 bases lay in between. From germline, CDR1 is SGHTA and CDR2 FQGNSA. This CDR3 is CASSSRGLLAKNIQYF. In nucleotides, the CDR3 is TGTGCCAGCAGCTCCCGGGGGCTACTAGCCAAAAACATTCAGTACTTC. Filled out from reference TRBV7-2 and TRBJ2-4, the complete variable domain reads GAGVSQSPSNKVTEKGKDVELRCDPISGHTALYWYRQSLGQGLEFLIYFQGNSAPDKSGLPSDRFSAERTGGSVSTLTIQRTQQEDSAVYLCASSSRGLLAKNIQYFGAGTRLSVL.

CDR3 bases: TGCGCCAGCAGCTTTGGGGCCGGACTAGCCTACGAGCAGTACTTC. Translating gives CASSFGAGLAYEQYF. The V gene is TRBV5-1, the J gene TRBJ2-7, with TRBD2 identical over 7 bases. CDR1 SGHRS and CDR2 YFSETQ come from the germline V gene. The J segment lost 2 bases and the V segment lost 2 bases, leaving 7 bases of the junction unmatched. CDR3 size: 15 residues.

The chain is built from TRBV5-6 and TRBJ2-1, with 8 bases fitting TRBD1. The CDR3 is 16 amino acids. J was trimmed by 2 bases and V by 3 bases; bases with no gene match: 7. The germline gives CDR1 SGHDT, CDR2 YYEEEE. CDR3 region: CASSYDRGSPYNEQFF. The CDR3 DNA reads TGTGCCAGCAGCTATGACAGGGGATCACCCTACAATGAGCAGTTCTTC.

The chain carries TRBV11-1 and TRBJ2-7, with unresolved D. Germline V gives CDR1 SGHAT, CDR2 FQDESV (reference sequence). Trimming took off 1 base at V and 0 bases at J, with 10 bases between the two ends. The CDR3 spans 15 residues. The chain's CDR3 is CASSLEVSYSYEQYF. Written as DNA, the CDR3 is TGTGCCAGCAGCTTAGAGGTGTCCTACTCCTACGAGCAGTACTTC.

This clone was counted between two and nine times. The chain joins TRBV9 to TRBJ2-7, with 12 bases aligning to TRBD2. Germline values: CDR1 SGDLS, CDR2 YYNGEE. The CDR3 runs to 14 residues. V shed 0 bases, J shed 6 bases, and the junction held 1 base outside the gene matches. The CDR3 DNA sequence: TGTGCCAGCAGCGTAGGGACTAGCGGGACCGAGCAGTACTTC. It specifies CASSVGTSGTEQYF. The complete variable domain, with remaining parts taken from reference TRBV9 and TRBJ2-7, reads DSGVTQTPKHLITATGQRVTLRCSPRSGDLSVYWYQQSLDQGLQFLIQYYNGEERAKGNILERFSAQQFPDLHSELNLSSLELGDSALYFCASSVGTSGTEQYFGPGTRLTVT.

This clone was observed a few times. The V gene is TRBV7-9, the J gene TRBJ2-5; either TRBD1 or TRBD2 may fit D (5 bases each). CDR3 length: 14 amino acids. Germline CDR1 is SEHNR and CDR2 is FQNEAQ (reference sequence). The V end was cut by 5 bases, the J end by 2 bases, with 12 bases between. CDR3 region: CASSTTGLQETQYF. As DNA, the CDR3 is TGTGCCAGCAGCACCACAGGACTTCAAGAGACCCAGTACTTC. Drawing the rest from reference TRBV7-9 and TRBJ2-5, the complete variable domain is DTGVSQNPRHKITKRGQNVTFRCDPISEHNRLYWYRQTLGQGPEFLTYFQNEAQLEKSRLLSDRFSAERPKGSFSTLEIQRTEQGDSAMYLCASSTTGLQETQYFGPGTRLLVL.

V gene TRBV7-9 combines with J gene TRBJ2-3; TRBD2 agrees at 8 bases. J gave up 4 bases and V 1 base, and 4 bases lay outside the gene matches. The germline V gene encodes CDR1 SEHNR and CDR2 FQNEAQ (reference sequence). The CDR3 loop spans 15 amino acids. CDR3 residues: CASSLGSLAADTQYF. The CDR3 bases are TGTGCCAGCAGCTTAGGTTCACTAGCGGCAGATACGCAGTATTTT.

This clone was counted only a few times. The V and J genes are TRBV9 and TRBJ1-5; 7 nucleotides line up with TRBD1. Trimming took 3 bases from V and 6 from J; bases not matched to a gene: 9. This CDR3 is built from 15 residues. CDR1 and CDR2 from the germline V gene are SGDLS and YYNGEE. CDR3 sequence reads: CASSATDRRGQPQHF. The CDR3 coding sequence is TGTGCCAGCAGCGCCACGGACAGGCGGGGTCAGCCCCAGCATTTT.